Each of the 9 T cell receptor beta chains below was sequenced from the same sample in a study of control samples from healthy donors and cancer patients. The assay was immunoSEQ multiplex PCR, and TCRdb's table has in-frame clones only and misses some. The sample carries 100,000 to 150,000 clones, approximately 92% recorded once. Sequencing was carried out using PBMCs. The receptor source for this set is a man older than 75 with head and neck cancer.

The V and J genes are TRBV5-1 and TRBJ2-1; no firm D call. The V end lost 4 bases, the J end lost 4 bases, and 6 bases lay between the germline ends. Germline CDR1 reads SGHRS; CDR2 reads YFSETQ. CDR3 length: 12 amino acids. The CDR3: CASSNQYNEQFF. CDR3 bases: TGCGCCAGCAGCAACCAATACAATGAGCAGTTCTTC.

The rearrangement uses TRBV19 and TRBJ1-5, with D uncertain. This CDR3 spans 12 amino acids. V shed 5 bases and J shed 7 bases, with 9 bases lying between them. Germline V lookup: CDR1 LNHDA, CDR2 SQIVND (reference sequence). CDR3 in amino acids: CASSGSWQPQHF. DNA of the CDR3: TGTGCCAGTAGTGGCTCTTGGCAGCCCCAGCATTTT.

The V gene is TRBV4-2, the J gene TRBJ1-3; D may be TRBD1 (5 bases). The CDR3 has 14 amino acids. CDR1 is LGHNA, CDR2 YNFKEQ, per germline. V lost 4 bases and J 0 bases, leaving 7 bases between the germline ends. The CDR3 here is CASSRDYSGNTIYF. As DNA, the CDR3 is TGTGCCAGCAGCCGGGACTACTCTGGAAACACCATATATTTT.

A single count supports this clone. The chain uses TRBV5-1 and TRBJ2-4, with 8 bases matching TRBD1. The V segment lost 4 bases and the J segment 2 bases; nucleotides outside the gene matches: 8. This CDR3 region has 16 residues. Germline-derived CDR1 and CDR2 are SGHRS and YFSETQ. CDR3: CASSQQGEGTKNIQYF. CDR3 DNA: TGCGCCAGCAGCCAACAGGGGGAAGGGACCAAAAACATTCAGTACTTC.

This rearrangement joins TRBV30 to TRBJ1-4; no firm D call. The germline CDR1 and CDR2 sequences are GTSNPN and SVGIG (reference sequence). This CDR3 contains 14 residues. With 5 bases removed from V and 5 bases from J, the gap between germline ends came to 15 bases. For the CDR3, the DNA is TGTGCCTGGTCAACGGGCAGCAAAAATGAAAAACTGTTTTTT. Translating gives CAWSTGSKNEKLFF.

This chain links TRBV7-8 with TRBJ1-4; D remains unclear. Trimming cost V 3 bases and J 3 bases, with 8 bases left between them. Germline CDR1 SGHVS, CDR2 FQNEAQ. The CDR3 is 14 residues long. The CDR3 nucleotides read TGTGCCAGCAGCTTTGGGTTGCCTAATGAAAAACTGTTTTTT. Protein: CASSFGLPNEKLFF.

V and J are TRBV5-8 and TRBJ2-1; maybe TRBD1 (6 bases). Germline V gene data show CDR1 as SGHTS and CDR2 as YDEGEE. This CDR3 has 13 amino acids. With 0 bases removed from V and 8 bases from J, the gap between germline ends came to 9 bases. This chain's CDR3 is CASSLGRGYEQFF. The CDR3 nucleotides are TGTGCCAGCAGCTTGGGCAGGGGCTATGAGCAGTTCTTC. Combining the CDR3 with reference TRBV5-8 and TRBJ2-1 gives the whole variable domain EAGVTQSPTHLIKTRGQQATLRCSPISGHTSVYWYQQALGLGLQFLLWYDEGEERNRGNFPPRFSGRQFPNYSSELNVNALELEDSALYLCASSLGRGYEQFFGPGTRLTVL.

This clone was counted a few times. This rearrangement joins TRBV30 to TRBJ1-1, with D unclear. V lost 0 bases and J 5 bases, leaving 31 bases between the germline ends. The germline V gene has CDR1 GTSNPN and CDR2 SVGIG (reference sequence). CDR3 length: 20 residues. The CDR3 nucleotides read TGTGCCTGGAGTGTAAGGACGTTGTCCGGCGCGGAGGGCCCAAGGACTGAAGCTTTCTTT. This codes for CAWSVRTLSGAEGPRTEAFF.

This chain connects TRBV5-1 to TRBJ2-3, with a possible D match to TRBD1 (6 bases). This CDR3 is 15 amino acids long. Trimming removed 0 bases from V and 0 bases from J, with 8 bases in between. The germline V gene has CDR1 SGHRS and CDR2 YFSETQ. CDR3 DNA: TGCGCCAGCAGCTTGGAGGGGGTTAGCACAGATACGCAGTATTTT. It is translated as CASSLEGVSTDTQYF.